The rows below give T cell receptor beta chains drawn from one sample of a study of T cells after posttransplantation cyclophosphamide. The protocol was immunoSEQ multiplex PCR, while the TCRdb copy is restricted to in-frame clones and leaves out a portion. In total the sample includes approximately 18,000 clones, none of them seen once. Sequences were derived from PBMCs, sampled after allogeneic stem cell transplant with posttransplant cyclophosphamide. These TCRs come from a female patient between 30 and 40 years old who received an allogeneic stem cell transplant from a related donor, was CMV-positive, and had no GVHD. These T cells may partly come from the graft donor. Both conserved end residues are part of each CDR3. The D gene is left open where the match is weak. Some rows mark clone size as missing; the rest say once, few, many or name a class of expanded clone.

clone_size,j_call,v_call,d_call,cdr3_aa,cdr3_nt
many,TRBJ2-5,TRBV6-1,NA,CASSEAFSGFYEETQYF,TGTGCCAGCAGTGAAGCGTTCTCAGGGTTTTACGAAGAGACCCAGTACTTC
many,TRBJ1-5,TRBV10-3,TRBD1,CAISDFRATQGAGQPQHF,TGTGCCATCAGTGATTTTCGTGCAACTCAGGGGGCCGGTCAGCCCCAGCATTTT
many,TRBJ2-1,TRBV7-9,TRBD2,CASSFTSGSQYSYNEQFF,TGTGCCAGCAGCTTTACTAGCGGGAGCCAATACTCCTACAATGAGCAGTTCTTC
many,TRBJ2-7,TRBV7-2,NA,CASSQAGFPYEQYF,TGTGCCAGCAGCCAAGCGGGTTTCCCCTACGAGCAGTACTTC
many,TRBJ1-6,TRBV5-1,TRBD1,CASSFGTGEHSPLHF,TGCGCCAGCAGCTTCGGGACAGGGGAACATTCACCCCTCCACTTT
many,TRBJ2-7,TRBV4-1,TRBD2,CASSQDKTSGSQIYEQYF,TGCGCCAGCAGCCAAGATAAAACTAGCGGGAGTCAGATCTACGAGCAGTACTTC
many,TRBJ1-6,TRBV10-3,NA,CAISESQGLNSPLHF,TGTGCCATCAGTGAGTCGCAGGGATTGAATTCACCCCTCCACTTT
many,TRBJ2-1,TRBV30,TRBD2,CAWFGLAGETSSYNEQFF,TGTGCCTGGTTCGGGCTAGCGGGAGAAACGAGTTCCTACAATGAGCAGTTCTTC
many,TRBJ1-2,TRBV5-4,NA,CASSSDNYGYTF,TGTGCCAGCAGCTCAGATAATTATGGCTACACCTTC
many,TRBJ2-1,TRBV5-1,TRBD2,CASSPQTSGRGGEQFF,TGCGCCAGCAGCCCCCAGACTAGCGGGAGGGGTGGTGAGCAGTTCTTC
many,TRBJ1-5,TRBV19,NA,CASSIPGYSNQPQHF,TGTGCCAGTAGTATTCCGGGTTATAGCAATCAGCCCCAGCATTTT
many,TRBJ2-3,TRBV4-1,TRBD2,CASSQEERGAPDTQYF,TGCGCCAGCAGCCAGGAGGAGCGGGGGGCCCCAGATACGCAGTATTTT
many,TRBJ2-2,TRBV5-1,NA,CASSSSSSAPTNTGELFF,TGCGCCAGCAGCTCCTCTAGTTCGGCTCCAACGAACACCGGGGAGCTGTTTTTT
many,TRBJ2-7,TRBV12-1,NA,CASIPNGTGGCEQYF,TGTGCCAGCATCCCGAATGGGACAGGTGGCTGCGAGCAGTACTTC
many,TRBJ1-4,TRBV2,NA,CASVREENEKLFF,TGTGCCAGCGTCAGGGAGGAAAATGAAAAACTGTTTTTT
many,TRBJ2-7,TRBV5-1,TRBD1,CASSFGTGVSYEQYF,TGCGCCAGCAGCTTCGGGACAGGGGTTTCCTACGAGCAGTACTTC
many,TRBJ2-5,TRBV7-7,TRBD1,CASSLGGHPGQGQETQYF,TGTGCTAGCAGCTTAGGGGGGCACCCGGGACAGGGCCAAGAGACCCAGTACTTC
many,TRBJ2-3,TRBV9,TRBD2,CASSVGYWREETDTQYF,TGTGCCAGCAGCGTAGGTTACTGGCGGGAGGAGACAGATACGCAGTATTTT
many,TRBJ1-5,TRBV2,NA,CASSESGGNQPQHF,TGTGCCAGCAGTGAGTCAGGTGGGAATCAGCCCCAGCATTTT
many,TRBJ1-4,TRBV28,NA,CASSLPGGANEKLFF,TGTGCCAGCAGTTTACCCGGGGGGGCAAATGAAAAACTGTTTTTT
many,TRBJ2-7,TRBV5-4,TRBD2,CASSLSSGSDYEQYF,TGTGCCAGCAGCTTGTCTAGCGGGAGTGATTACGAGCAGTACTTC
many,TRBJ2-5,TRBV28,TRBD2,CASRTGTSGKKETQYF,TGTGCCAGCAGAACAGGGACTAGCGGGAAAAAGGAGACCCAGTACTTC
many,TRBJ2-1,TRBV28,TRBD2,CASNTGGGAYNEQFF,TGTGCCAGCAACACCGGGGGGGGAGCCTACAATGAGCAGTTCTTC
many,TRBJ2-2,TRBV29-1,NA,CSVGTLGAGELFF,TGCAGCGTAGGAACCCTCGGGGCCGGGGAGCTGTTTTTT
many,TRBJ2-6,TRBV25-1,TRBD2,CASAGGGSGANVLTF,TGTGCCAGCGCGGGGGGCGGGTCTGGGGCCAACGTCCTGACTTTC
many,TRBJ2-7,TRBV5-1,TRBD2,CASSLAGTSGTYEQYF,TGCGCCAGCAGCTTGGCCGGGACTAGCGGAACCTACGAGCAGTACTTC
many,TRBJ2-3,TRBV11-2,NA,CASRHYVDTQYF,TGTGCCAGCAGACACTACGTAGATACGCAGTATTTT
many,TRBJ2-7,TRBV19,TRBD1,CASSGQGTFYEQYF,TGTGCCAGTAGCGGACAGGGGACCTTCTACGAGCAGTACTTC
many,TRBJ2-7,TRBV6-5,NA,CASSYPTTGEREYF,TGTGCCAGCAGTTACCCAACAACAGGGGAGCGGGAGTACTTC
many,TRBJ2-2,TRBV13,NA,CASSLGYNTGELFF,TGTGCCAGCAGCTTAGGGTATAACACCGGGGAGCTGTTTTTT
many,TRBJ2-7,TRBV5-1,NA,CASSLGLGSPYEQYF,TGCGCCAGCAGCTTGGGACTCGGATCCCCCTACGAGCAGTACTTC
many,TRBJ2-2,TRBV11-3,TRBD2,CASSPFSGSSAGELFF,TGTGCCAGCAGCCCTTTCAGCGGGAGTTCAGCCGGGGAGCTGTTTTTT
many,TRBJ2-7,TRBV18,TRBD1,CASSPTGVEQYF,TGTGCCAGCTCGCCTACAGGGGTGGAGCAGTACTTC
many,TRBJ1-2,TRBV5-6,NA,CASSSLRGDYGYTF,TGTGCCAGCAGCTCCCTACGGGGGGACTATGGCTACACCTTC
many,TRBJ1-1,TRBV11-3,NA,CASSSTFGAFF,TGTGCCAGCAGCTCGACTTTTGGGGCTTTCTTT
few,TRBJ2-7,TRBV2,NA,CASRPGVPPPYEQYF,TGTGCCAGCAGGCCGGGGGTCCCTCCTCCTTACGAGCAGTACTTC
many,TRBJ2-1,TRBV2,NA,CASRLLQESYNEQFF,TGTGCCAGCAGATTGCTACAGGAATCCTACAATGAGCAGTTCTTC
many,TRBJ1-5,TRBV29-1,NA,CSVEDEGGPQHF,TGCAGCGTTGAAGACGAGGGCGGGCCCCAGCATTTT
NA,TRBJ2-2,TRBV7-2,NA,CASRRVNTGELFF,TGTGCCAGCCGCAGGGTGAACACCGGGGAGCTGTTTTTT
many,TRBJ2-7,TRBV25-1,TRBD2,CASSERDYVHYEQYF,TGTGCCAGCAGTGAACGGGACTACGTCCATTACGAGCAGTACTTC
few,TRBJ1-6,TRBV27,NA,CATSAKAGTYNSPLHF,TGTGCCACCTCGGCGAAGGCGGGAACCTATAATTCACCCCTCCACTTT
many,TRBJ1-4,TRBV4-1,TRBD1,CASSQITRDSEKLFF,TGCGCCAGCAGCCAAATTACTCGGGACAGCGAGAAACTGTTTTTT
many,TRBJ2-7,TRBV7-2,NA,CASSPLAGSREQYF,TGTGCCAGCAGCCCCCTTGCGGGGTCTCGGGAGCAGTACTTC
many,TRBJ2-3,TRBV7-2,TRBD2,CASSLAGTSGRDTQYF,TGTGCCAGCAGCTTAGCCGGGACTAGCGGAAGAGATACGCAGTATTTT
many,TRBJ2-7,TRBV19,NA,CASSIDQREAYEQYF,TGTGCCAGTAGTATAGATCAACGGGAAGCCTACGAGCAGTACTTC
many,TRBJ1-4,TRBV30,NA,CAWDWNEKLFF,TGTGCCTGGGACTGGAATGAAAAACTGTTTTTT
many,TRBJ1-1,TRBV6-6,NA,CASTPNRVNTEAFF,TGTGCCAGCACCCCAAACAGAGTGAACACTGAAGCTTTCTTT
many,TRBJ2-5,TRBV28,TRBD2,CASSFKSARTSGSGEGQETQYF,TGTGCCAGCAGTTTCAAGTCGGCTAGGACTAGCGGGAGTGGGGAGGGCCAAGAGACCCAGTACTTC
many,TRBJ2-5,TRBV28,TRBD2,CASSPSGLAGAGETQYF,TGTGCCAGCAGTCCCTCCGGGCTAGCGGGAGCGGGAGAGACCCAGTACTTC
many,TRBJ2-1,TRBV5-1,TRBD1,CASSPGTGEYNEQFF,TGCGCCAGCAGCCCTGGGACAGGGGAGTACAATGAGCAGTTCTTC
many,TRBJ2-7,TRBV5-1,TRBD1,CASSTRDRVYEQYF,TGCGCCAGCAGCACCCGGGACAGGGTCTACGAGCAGTACTTC
many,TRBJ2-7,TRBV7-6,NA,CASSLGSLRSYEQYF,TGTGCCAGCAGCTTAGGGTCTCTACGTTCCTACGAGCAGTACTTC
many,TRBJ2-3,TRBV4-1,NA,CASSQEGQWDTDTQYF,TGCGCCAGCAGCCAGGAGGGACAGTGGGACACAGATACGCAGTATTTT
many,TRBJ2-1,TRBV28,TRBD1,CASSPTGSGLNEQFF,TGTGCCAGCAGTCCGACAGGGTCTGGATTAAATGAGCAGTTCTTC
many,TRBJ1-4,TRBV7-2,NA,CASSLEKARDEKLFF,TGTGCCAGCAGCTTAGAAAAGGCGCGGGACGAAAAACTGTTTTTT
many,TRBJ2-7,TRBV9,TRBD2,CASSVVPGTSGDEQYF,TGTGCCAGCAGCGTAGTTCCCGGGACTAGCGGGGACGAGCAGTACTTC
few,TRBJ1-1,TRBV6-5,TRBD1,CASSGQGAHTEAFF,TGTGCCAGCAGTGGACAGGGGGCACACACTGAAGCTTTCTTT
many,TRBJ2-7,TRBV9,NA,CASSPAVGLYEQYF,TGTGCCAGCAGTCCAGCCGTGGGACTCTACGAGCAGTACTTC
many,TRBJ1-5,TRBV4-1,TRBD1,CASSQSPTGYYSNQPQHF,TGCGCCAGCAGCCAATCCCCGACAGGGTATTATAGCAATCAGCCCCAGCATTTT